This T cell receptor beta chain comes out of a study of read filtering for tumor transcriptome and immune sequencing. Points from the study as a whole: In IR-seq, single-read clonotypes were about 80% of clonotypes but about 3.5% of reads.

Between the trimmed V and J ends, which lost 7 bases and 7 bases, there was a span of 14 bases. Germline V CDR1 and CDR2: MNHNS, SASEGT. The CDR3 sequence is 13 residues long. This library used approximately 0.4 ug RNA and molecular barcoded adaptors spanning alpha/delta and beta/gamma chains. TCRdb analysed the reads with MiXCR anew, one entry per CDR3 protein. The sample shows more than 35,000 distinct CDR3 sequences, 14% of them seen only once. This clonotype was found many times. The antigen is not known. Sequencing was performed on a population of CD138-negative cells sorted from bone marrow. The chain couples TRBV6-1 to TRBJ1-5; no definite D call. The receptor's source is a donor at least 40 years old with multiple myeloma. CDR3 sequence reads: CASTLGGSQPQHF. The DNA of the CDR3 is TGTGCCAGCACCTTAGGAGGTAGCCAGCCCCAGCATTTT.